The 12 T cell receptor beta chains given below trace back to one sample, sequenced in a study of cytomegalovirus exposure and HLA in healthy donors. Researchers ran the PCR with 60 Vbeta and 13 Jbeta primers. This table comes from immunoSEQ multiplex PCR, and its TCRdb copy is limited to in-frame clones, with some not included. Found here are about 220,000 clones, about 77% of them singletons; the top ten hold 1.5% to 2%. Sequenced input: PBMCs. Receptor source: a woman in her 30s in good health and CMV-seronegative.

V usage is TRBV5-4 and J usage is TRBJ2-1; 11 bases align to TRBD2. The CDR3 has 14 amino acids. Germline V CDR1 and CDR2: SGHNT, YYREEE (reference sequence). J gave up 10 bases and V 4 bases, and 7 bases lay outside the gene matches. The CDR3 DNA reads TGTGCCAGCAGCAGCCTTAGCGGGGGGGCCGAGCAGTTCTTC. Protein product: CASSSLSGGAEQFF.

The chain recombines TRBV7-8 with TRBJ2-2; 7 bases fit TRBD1. The CDR3 loop spans 15 amino acids. CDR1 and CDR2 (germline): SGHVS, FQNEAQ. V shed 4 bases, J shed 3 bases, and the junction held 5 bases outside the gene matches. The CDR3 coding sequence is TGTGCCAGCAGCTCAAGTGGGACAGACACCGGGGAGCTGTTTTTT. Translating gives CASSSSGTDTGELFF.

This rearrangement joins TRBV5-4 to TRBJ2-6, with D possibly TRBD2 on 6 matching bases. V was trimmed by 4 bases and J by 4 bases, leaving 12 bases between them. Germline values: CDR1 SGHNT, CDR2 YYREEE (reference sequence). This CDR3 has 15 amino acids. CDR3 sequence: CASSPGRSGANVLTF. CDR3 bases: TGTGCCAGCAGCCCCGGGAGATCCGGGGCCAACGTCCTGACTTTC. The full variable domain, its missing parts supplied by reference TRBV5-4 and TRBJ2-6, is ETGVTQSPTHLIKTRGQQVTLRCSSQSGHNTVSWYQQALGQGPQFIFQYYREEENGRGNFPPRFSGLQFPNYSSELNVNALELDDSALYLCASSPGRSGANVLTFGAGSRLTVL.

The V gene is TRBV10-3, the J gene TRBJ2-1; unclear D gene. V was trimmed by 2 bases and J by 5 bases, leaving 7 bases between them. The CDR3 length is 13 residues. The V gene's germline CDR1 is ENHRY and CDR2 SYGVKD. The CDR3 is CAISEEADNEQFF. CDR3 nucleotide sequence: TGTGCCATCAGTGAGGAGGCAGACAATGAGCAGTTCTTC.

V usage is TRBV5-1 and J usage is TRBJ2-1; TRBD1 matches at 8 bases. V trimming: 4 bases; J trimming: 0 bases; junction bases outside the gene matches: 9. This CDR3 is 17 amino acids long. Germline V CDR1 and CDR2: SGHRS, YFSETQ. The DNA of the CDR3 is TGCGCCAGCAGCGCGGGTGCCGGGACAGGCTCCTACAATGAGCAGTTCTTC. Its translation is CASSAGAGTGSYNEQFF.

This chain connects TRBV7-9 to TRBJ1-6; D unclear. The length of the CDR3 is 13 residues. The germline V gene has CDR1 SEHNR and CDR2 FQNEAQ (reference sequence). Deletions cut 8 bases from V and 10 bases from J, with 15 bases between. The CDR3 nucleotides are TGTGCCAGCCATGAACTGAGGGAATCACCCCTCCACTTT. It is translated as CASHELRESPLHF.

The rearrangement uses TRBV21-1 and TRBJ1-2; TRBD1 is the table's D call, not checked against the DNA. TRBV21-1 is given as a pseudogene. The CDR3 extends over 14 amino acids. CDR3 sequence reads: CASSKVQDYYGYTF. In DNA form, the CDR3 reads TGTGCCAGCAGCAAAGTTCAGGATTACTATGGCTACACCTTC.

This clone was seen a handful of times. The chain joins TRBV6-1 to TRBJ2-1; D unclear. This CDR3 comprises 14 residues. V lost 4 bases to trimming and J lost 7 bases, with 14 bases between them. Germline CDR1 and CDR2: MNHNS and SASEGT. As DNA, the CDR3 is TGTGCCAGCAGTGGTGGCAGGAATTTGAATGAGCAGTTCTTC. Encoded protein: CASSGGRNLNEQFF.

V is TRBV4-1 and J is TRBJ1-6; TRBD1 might be the D (5 bases). CDR3 length: 15 residues. Trimming shortened V by 1 base and J by 6 bases, and 10 bases separated the two germline ends. Germline CDR1 and CDR2: MGHRA and YSYEKL. CDR3 sequence (DNA): TGCGCCAGCAGCCAAGTCCAGGGCGCTAATTCACCCCTCCACTTT. Translated: CASSQVQGANSPLHF.

V gene TRBV15 combines with J gene TRBJ1-2, with D hard to call. Germline CDR1 is LNHNV and CDR2 is YYDKDF (reference sequence). V was cut by 0 bases and J by 4 bases, with 9 bases left in between. CDR3 length: 14 residues. The CDR3 is CATSREGGLYGYTF. Here the CDR3 DNA reads TGTGCCACCAGCAGAGAAGGAGGTCTCTATGGCTACACCTTC.

The chain recombines TRBV13 with TRBJ2-5; possibly TRBD1 for D (6 bases). This CDR3 has 14 amino acids. V was pared by 5 bases and J by 2 bases, with 12 bases between. Germline V CDR1 and CDR2: PRHDT, FYEKMQ (reference sequence). CDR3 in amino acids: CASSRRDTQETQYF. The CDR3 region has the DNA TGTGCCAGCAGCCGACGGGACACACAAGAGACCCAGTACTTC.

V gene TRBV11-3 combines with J gene TRBJ2-1; weak D call: TRBD2 (7 bases). Germline CDR1 reads SGHNT; CDR2 reads YENEEA. The CDR3 covers 15 residues. Deletions cut 5 bases from V and 9 bases from J, with 20 bases between. The CDR3 sequence is CASSARGAQGIEQFF. CDR3 DNA sequence: TGTGCCAGCAGCGCACGGGGGGCCCAGGGGATTGAGCAGTTCTTC.